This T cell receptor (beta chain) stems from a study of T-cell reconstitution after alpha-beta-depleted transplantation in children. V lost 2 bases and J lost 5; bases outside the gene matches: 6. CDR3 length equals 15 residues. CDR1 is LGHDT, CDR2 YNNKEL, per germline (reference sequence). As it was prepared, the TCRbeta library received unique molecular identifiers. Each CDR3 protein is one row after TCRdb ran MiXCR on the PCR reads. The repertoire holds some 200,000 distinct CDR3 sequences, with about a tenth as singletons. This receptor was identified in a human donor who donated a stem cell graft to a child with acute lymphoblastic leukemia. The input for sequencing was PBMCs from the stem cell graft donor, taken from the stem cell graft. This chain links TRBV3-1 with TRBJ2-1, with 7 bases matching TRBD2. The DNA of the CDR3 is TGTGCCAGCAGCCAAAAAGGGGACTATGACAATGAGCAGTTCTTC. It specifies CASSQKGDYDNEQFF.